This section outlines one T cell receptor (beta chain) sequence together with its context. The target of this receptor is not known. Base qualities are not recorded, but no much larger clone differs from it by a single base. This sample was included in a study of cytomegalovirus exposure and HLA in healthy donors (dated 2017 in TCRdb). For the wider study: According to a later analysis, one platform produced both the 120 validation repertoires and the 720 or so repertoires of the first cohort. The aim of the study was to test whether cataloging public T cell receptors could identify signatures of past pathogen exposure. Besides the first cohort of about 730 subjects, a separate validation cohort made up of 120 different subjects was used. To predict cytomegalovirus infection status, the study combined high-throughput TCR immunosequencing, statistical association of individual TCRs with disease status, and machine learning. Beyond this particular receptor, the publication reports: A later analysis had no HLA typing for the validation cohort, so co-occurrence there was scored across all 110 or so repertoires. In the study, 150 to 200 TCR beta chains were listed as associated with cytomegalovirus. In a later analysis, TCRs clustered in the first cohort were found to also tend to co-occur in the 120 or so validation repertoires, with approximately 94% of cluster scores above 0. In vitro tests confirmed that a few of the cytomegalovirus-associated TCR beta chains recognize cytomegalovirus antigens. The classifier was reported to diagnose cytomegalovirus status with high specificity and sensitivity in both the original cohort and the validation cohort. While some public TCRs were present in many individuals, most TCR sequences turned up only very rarely across donors. It was suggested by the authors that the approach could potentially be generalized to other disease states and immunological phenotypes.

V is cut back by 3 bases and J by 0 bases, with 6 bases in the junction unmatched. The germline V gene encodes CDR1 SGHDT and CDR2 YYEEEE. The CDR3, from cysteine to phenylalanine, totals 15 residues. CDR3 DNA is the only sequence kept; it has 45 bases, read in frame from the first base. The library was obtained by the immunoSEQ multiplex PCR assay. In the authors' own workflow: A statistical classification framework was developed to diagnose cytomegalovirus status using the catalog of TCR beta chain sequences. TCRdb stores this immuneACCESS table with in-frame sequences only. Part of the clones is absent; in the studies checked, under half of the shortfall reflects unresolved V genes, and no reason is known for the rest. That table gives V, J and clone size, and the DNA gave D and trimming. Within this sample are roughly 330,000 clones, with 75% to 90% of them counted one time only. Jointly, the top ten make up about 1.2% of the sample.

The donors belonged to the validation cohort of approximately 130 subjects, which was separate from the roughly 680-subject first cohort. The sequenced sample consisted of PBMCs. The source of this sequence is a woman aged 25 to 39 in good health and CMV-seropositive. Recombination linked TRBV5-6 to TRBJ2-7; 7 middle bases align to TRBD1. DNA sequence: TGTGCCAGCAGCTCTACAGGGGTAGGCTCCTACGAGCAGTACTTC. It encodes CASSSTGVGSYEQYF.